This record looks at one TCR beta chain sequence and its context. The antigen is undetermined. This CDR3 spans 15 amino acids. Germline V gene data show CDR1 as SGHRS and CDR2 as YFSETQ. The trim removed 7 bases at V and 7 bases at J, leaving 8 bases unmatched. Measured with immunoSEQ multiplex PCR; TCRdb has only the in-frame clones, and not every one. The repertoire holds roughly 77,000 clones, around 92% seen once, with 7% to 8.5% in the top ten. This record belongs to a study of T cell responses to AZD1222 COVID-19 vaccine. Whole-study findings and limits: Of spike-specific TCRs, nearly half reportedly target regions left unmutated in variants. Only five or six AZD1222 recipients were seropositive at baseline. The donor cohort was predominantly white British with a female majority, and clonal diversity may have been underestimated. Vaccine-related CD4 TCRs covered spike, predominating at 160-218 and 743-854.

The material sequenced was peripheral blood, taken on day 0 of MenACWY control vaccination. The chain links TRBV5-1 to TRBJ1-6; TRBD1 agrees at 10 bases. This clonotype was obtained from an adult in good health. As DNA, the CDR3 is TGCGCCAGCGGGCAGGGACAGGGGAGGAATTCACCCCTCCACTTT. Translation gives CASGQGQGRNSPLHF.